The 9 T cell receptor beta chains presented below share a single source sample, sequenced in a study of T cell responses to AZD1222 COVID-19 vaccine. Here immunoSEQ multiplex PCR was the method, and the copy in TCRdb shows in-frame clones only, minus some. The sample has fewer than 150,000 clones, around 82% seen once; the top ten hold about 6%. Sequences were derived from peripheral blood, sampled on day 0 of AZD1222 vaccination. All receptors derive from an adult in good health.

The chain carries TRBV11-2 and TRBJ2-7, with D perhaps matching TRBD2 (7 bases). Trimming shortened V by 1 base and J by 2 bases, and 12 bases separated the two germline ends. The CDR3 has 15 residues. CDR1 SGHAT and CDR2 FQNNGV come from the germline V gene. In nucleotides, the CDR3 is TGTGCCAGCAGCTTAGTAGTGGGGGGGCCCTACGAGCAGTACTTC. Protein sequence: CASSLVVGGPYEQYF.

The chain uses TRBV15 and TRBJ2-5; D is unresolved. The germline V and J ends were trimmed by 0 bases and 1 base, with 12 bases remaining between them. Germline CDR1 is LNHNV and CDR2 is YYDKDF (reference sequence). The CDR3 length is 16 residues. The CDR3 coding sequence is TGTGCCACCAGCAGAGACCCCTCGGGCAGCCAAGAGACCCAGTACTTC. Translation: CATSRDPSGSQETQYF.

The chain carries TRBV24-1 and TRBJ2-2, with D uncertain. Germline V gives CDR1 KGHDR, CDR2 SFDVKD. The CDR3 is 14 amino acids. The V and J ends lost 5 bases and 5 bases respectively, with 11 bases between them. The DNA of the CDR3 is TGTGCCACCAGTGCCCACCTAAGGACCGGGGAGCTGTTTTTT. This translates into CATSAHLRTGELFF.

The chain uses TRBV7-6 and TRBJ2-3; possible D gene TRBD2, 5 bases. Between the trimmed V and J ends, which lost 5 bases and 2 bases, there was a span of 14 bases. Per germline, CDR1 SGHVS and CDR2 FNYEAQ. This CDR3 contains 15 residues. The CDR3 nucleotides are TGTGCCAGCAGCACTAGAACGGGCTCCACAGATACGCAGTATTTT. Encoded protein: CASSTRTGSTDTQYF.

This clone occurred a few times. For the CDR3, the DNA is TGTGCCAGCAGCTTGGGCGGGCGGGGGGCCTACGAGCAGTACTTC. Its translation is CASSLGGRGAYEQYF. The chain couples TRBV5-6 to TRBJ2-7; 8 bases are a match to TRBD2. Trimming at V came to 0 bases and at J to 2 bases, leaving 4 bases not matched to a gene. This CDR3 region has 15 residues. Germline assignment: CDR1 SGHDT and CDR2 YYEEEE.

The gene calls are TRBV11-3 and TRBJ2-1, with TRBD2 identical over 8 bases. The CDR3 extends over 16 amino acids. V was clipped by 1 base and J by 0 bases; unmatched bases: 2. Germline V gene lookup returns CDR1 SGHNT and CDR2 YENEEA. The CDR3 sequence is CASSLAGGSSYNEQFF. The CDR3 DNA is TGTGCCAGCAGCTTAGCGGGGGGGAGCTCCTACAATGAGCAGTTCTTC.

The V call is TRBV11-2, the J call TRBJ2-3; D gene ambiguous. The V end was cut by 5 bases, the J end by 6 bases, with 12 bases between. CDR3 length: 13 residues. Germline V CDR1 and CDR2: SGHAT, FQNNGV. CDR3 in DNA: TGTGCCAGCAGCCCCCGGGTCGTGGATACGCAGTATTTT. It yields the protein CASSPRVVDTQYF.

The CDR3 bases are TGCGCCAGCATGTTGTCAGACGAGCAGTACTTC. Protein: CASMLSDEQYF. V gene TRBV5-1 combines with J gene TRBJ2-7; D is ambiguous. The germline V gene encodes CDR1 SGHRS and CDR2 YFSETQ. With 6 bases removed from V and 5 bases from J, the gap between germline ends came to 9 bases. This CDR3 has 11 residues.

This clone was seen only once. The rearrangement uses TRBV28 and TRBJ1-2; the D gene is possibly TRBD1 (5 bases). This CDR3 spans 15 amino acids. The V end lost 3 bases, the J end lost 8 bases, and 19 bases lay between the germline ends. Germline V gene data show CDR1 as MDHEN and CDR2 as SYDVKM. CDR3 sequence (DNA): TGTGCCAGCAGTTTGCAGGGCTTTTCTTCGCGGGGCTACACCTTC. It encodes CASSLQGFSSRGYTF.